This T cell receptor (beta chain) appears in the sequencing data of a study of blood T cell repertoires in COVID-19 (dated by TCRdb to the early 2020s). In terms of the full investigation: Samples from collaborators originated in the United States, Italy and Spain and spanned both the acute and convalescent phases of COVID-19. The repertoires were released in a freely available public database intended as a resource for research on the immune response to SARS-CoV-2. Where HLA class I and class II types were available, the types were taken from metadata supplied by the sample provider, not from assay-based typing. The samples were drawn from the first 160 participants of the ongoing ImmuneRACE study and from roughly 1,300 subjects provided by 6 global collaborators. The prospective study material was composed of cDNA or gDNA derived from T cells, B-cell-depleted T cells, or PBMCs. Subjects who had been exposed to COVID-19, were actively infected with it, or had recovered from it provided the deeply sampled blood TCRbeta repertoires that made up the dataset. Sample metadata almost always included a de-identified subject ID, COVID-19 status, age in years and sex. The study at large found these results: The amount of clinical and demographic metadata varied by source and participant and was provided uncurated.

TCRbeta CDR3 regions were amplified from genomic DNA by means of the immunoSEQ Assay, a bias-controlled multiplex PCR. Regarding the original processing steps: The number of nucleated cells in each sample was estimated by amplification of reference gene primers within the assay. Sequence reads were collapsed and filtered to measure the absolute abundance of every unique TCRbeta CDR3 rearrangement. For each sample, productive Simpson clonality was calculated as the square root of Simpson's diversity index over productive rearrangements. This is the immuneACCESS table as TCRdb keeps it, with only in-frame sequences that have V and J called. A part of the clones is gone; compared with another copy, unresolved V genes explain less than half, and the rest is unexplained. V, J and clone size are taken as reported in that table, and D and trimming were inferred from the DNA itself. The sample yields 310,000 or so clones; around 90% were counted once. The ten largest clones add up to approximately 6% of the sample.

The CDR3 spans 15 residues, from the cysteine through the phenylalanine. Here the CDR3 DNA is all that survives: 45 bases in frame from base 1. The germline V end is reduced by 5 bases and the J end by 6 bases; junction bases left unmatched: 8. Looking up the germline V gene (reference sequence) yields CDR1 LNHDA and CDR2 SQIVND. This clone was seen a single time. The antigen this receptor binds is unknown. Within one base of it there is no much larger clone, and no base qualities were kept. Enrolling through a virtual design, the prospective study's participants ranged in age from roughly 18 to 100 years and lived across about two dozen United States geographic areas. Cohort assignment in the prospective study relied on participant-reported clinical history from a screening survey and a study questionnaire. For ImmuneRACE Cohort 3, a participant was defined as recovered based on two consecutive negative NP/OP PCR tests, clearance by a healthcare professional, or resolution of symptoms. Mobile phlebotomists in the prospective study collected whole blood, serum and a nasopharyngeal or oropharyngeal swab from every participant. Participants in the prospective study had the option to provide additional blood draws and questionnaires over a roughly 2-month period. Before DNA extraction, prospective study blood samples were shipped either frozen or at room temperature.

The clonotype was recovered from a woman between 25 and 40 years old who had recovered from COVID-19. The rearranged segments are TRBV19 and TRBJ1-1, and 11 bases in between align with TRBD1. Sequencing was performed on PBMCs or T cells enriched from blood (not recorded which). The DNA is TGTGCCAGTAGTCGGGACAGGGGGATTAAGGCTGAAGCTTTCTTT. Its amino acids are CASSRDRGIKAEAFF.